Included here is one TCR beta chain sequence, with context. The data belong to a study of early T cells in non-severe SARS-CoV-2 infection. Study overall: With bulk RNA from unsorted whole blood as input, sequencing yielded unpaired chains.

The CDR3 sequence is 15 residues long. After removal of 5 bases from V and 2 bases from J, the junction contained 10 bases not matched to a gene. Looked up from germline, CDR1 is DFQATT and CDR2 is SNEGSKA (reference sequence). TCRdb redid the calling of the 5' RACE reads with MiXCR, one entry per CDR3 protein. The repertoire holds 97,000 or so distinct CDR3 sequences, 11% seen once, with around 4.7% in the top ten. The sequence was obtained from an adult who was a healthcare worker with PCR-confirmed SARS-CoV-2 infection or an uninfected control (not recorded which). V gene TRBV20-1 combines with J gene TRBJ2-3, with 7 positions matching TRBD2. The specimen was whole blood, collected at baseline. The CDR3 bases are TGCAGTGCTCTAAAAGGGGCGGGAGACACAGATACGCAGTATTTT. Translating gives CSALKGAGDTDTQYF.